Listed below are T cell receptor beta chains from one sample, sequenced in a study of cytomegalovirus exposure and HLA in healthy donors. Sequencing was performed with immunoSEQ multiplex PCR; in TCRdb, only in-frame clones are kept and a portion is missing. This repertoire includes more than 90,000 clones. The sequenced material came from PBMCs. The source of these receptors is a man under 40 in good health and CMV-seronegative. Both conserved end residues are part of each CDR3. The order of the fields is D gene, J gene, V gene, CDR3 protein, CDR3 DNA. The D gene is left open where the match is weak.

D gene: TRBD1; J gene: TRBJ1-6; V gene: TRBV6-5; CDR3 protein: CASRDEGARNSPLHF; CDR3 DNA: TGTGCCAGCAGAGATGAGGGGGCGCGGAATTCACCCCTCCACTTT
D gene: TRBD2; J gene: TRBJ2-3; V gene: TRBV10-1; CDR3 protein: CASILAGGDTQYF; CDR3 DNA: TGCGCCAGCATACTAGCGGGCGGAGATACGCAGTATTTT
D gene: TRBD1; J gene: TRBJ2-3; V gene: TRBV19; CDR3 protein: CASTLTGGSTDTQYF; CDR3 DNA: TGTGCCAGTACCTTGACAGGGGGCAGCACAGATACGCAGTATTTT
D gene: NA; J gene: TRBJ1-1; V gene: TRBV9; CDR3 protein: CASSAGQLKAEAFF; CDR3 DNA: TGTGCCAGCAGCGCCGGACAGTTAAAGGCTGAAGCTTTCTTT
D gene: TRBD2; J gene: TRBJ2-5; V gene: TRBV5-3; CDR3 protein: CARSLSSGGIQETQYF; CDR3 DNA: TGTGCCAGAAGCTTGTCTAGCGGGGGGATACAAGAGACCCAGTACTTC
D gene: NA; J gene: TRBJ1-1; V gene: TRBV12-5; CDR3 protein: CASGVAGLEDTEAFF; CDR3 DNA: TGTGCTAGTGGTGTCGCGGGACTCGAGGACACTGAAGCTTTCTTT
D gene: NA; J gene: TRBJ1-1; V gene: TRBV9; CDR3 protein: CASSVLSGDTEAFF; CDR3 DNA: TGTGCCAGCAGCGTACTATCAGGGGACACTGAAGCTTTCTTT
D gene: TRBD1; J gene: TRBJ1-2; V gene: TRBV4-2; CDR3 protein: CASSQDPAGGPYGYTF; CDR3 DNA: TGTGCCAGCAGCCAAGATCCGGCAGGGGGCCCCTATGGCTACACCTTC
D gene: TRBD1; J gene: TRBJ2-1; V gene: TRBV15; CDR3 protein: CATSRQGQGVNEQFF; CDR3 DNA: TGTGCCACCAGCAGACAAGGACAGGGGGTGAATGAGCAGTTCTTC
D gene: NA; J gene: TRBJ2-7; V gene: TRBV28; CDR3 protein: CASSPRGSGSSYEQYF; CDR3 DNA: TGTGCCAGCAGTCCCCGGGGGTCAGGGTCATCCTACGAGCAGTACTTC
D gene: TRBD1; J gene: TRBJ2-5; V gene: TRBV5-1; CDR3 protein: CASSSSPTGTETQYF; CDR3 DNA: TGCGCCAGCAGCTCGAGCCCGACAGGGACGGAGACCCAGTACTTC
D gene: TRBD1; J gene: TRBJ1-5; V gene: TRBV6-5; CDR3 protein: CASRLGGPHPQHF; CDR3 DNA: TGTGCCAGCCGACTAGGGGGCCCGCACCCCCAGCATTTT
D gene: TRBD2; J gene: TRBJ2-2; V gene: TRBV30; CDR3 protein: CAWRGGLAGGELFF; CDR3 DNA: TGTGCCTGGAGGGGGGGACTAGCGGGCGGGGAGCTGTTTTTT
D gene: NA; J gene: TRBJ1-6; V gene: TRBV5-6; CDR3 protein: CASSLFYQGISRSPLHF; CDR3 DNA: TGTGCCAGCAGCTTGTTCTATCAGGGGATTAGTCGGTCACCCCTCCACTTT
D gene: TRBD2; J gene: TRBJ2-7; V gene: TRBV5-1; CDR3 protein: CASTVSSGSYEQYF; CDR3 DNA: TGCGCCAGCACCGTTTCTAGCGGCTCCTACGAGCAGTACTTC
D gene: NA; J gene: TRBJ1-1; V gene: TRBV5-1; CDR3 protein: CASSSNQGTEAFF; CDR3 DNA: TGCGCCAGCAGCTCTAACCAGGGCACTGAAGCTTTCTTT
D gene: TRBD2; J gene: TRBJ2-2; V gene: TRBV27; CDR3 protein: CASSKIAGGQGTGGLFF; CDR3 DNA: TGTGCCAGCAGTAAAATAGCGGGGGGGCAAGGGACCGGGGGGCTGTTTTTT
D gene: NA; J gene: TRBJ1-2; V gene: TRBV30; CDR3 protein: CAWSAAGALGYTF; CDR3 DNA: TGTGCCTGGAGTGCCGCGGGGGCTCTTGGCTACACCTTC
D gene: NA; J gene: TRBJ1-6; V gene: TRBV19; CDR3 protein: CASSIGGSSPLHF; CDR3 DNA: TGTGCCAGTAGTATTGGAGGCAGCTCACCCCTCCACTTT
D gene: NA; J gene: TRBJ1-3; V gene: TRBV5-4; CDR3 protein: CASSLRFSGNTIYF; CDR3 DNA: TGTGCCAGCAGCTTGCGGTTCTCTGGAAACACCATATATTTT
D gene: NA; J gene: TRBJ2-7; V gene: TRBV6-5; CDR3 protein: CASSRQSSYEQYF; CDR3 DNA: TGTGCCAGCAGCCGACAAAGCTCCTACGAGCAGTACTTC
D gene: TRBD2; J gene: TRBJ2-3; V gene: TRBV19; CDR3 protein: CASSIRGGTDTQYF; CDR3 DNA: TGTGCCAGTAGTATCCGGGGGGGCACAGATACGCAGTATTTT
D gene: NA; J gene: TRBJ2-7; V gene: TRBV10-1; CDR3 protein: CASSDGKGLGVYEQYF; CDR3 DNA: TGCGCCAGCAGTGATGGTAAGGGGTTAGGGGTCTACGAGCAGTACTTC
D gene: NA; J gene: TRBJ2-3; V gene: TRBV5-1; CDR3 protein: CASSSVILASTDTQYF; CDR3 DNA: TGCGCCAGCAGCTCGGTCATTCTAGCTAGCACAGATACGCAGTATTTT
D gene: TRBD1; J gene: TRBJ2-7; V gene: TRBV6-5; CDR3 protein: CASSYARTGGPNEQYF; CDR3 DNA: TGTGCCAGCAGTTACGCACGGACAGGGGGACCCAACGAGCAGTACTTC
D gene: TRBD2; J gene: TRBJ2-7; V gene: TRBV6-1; CDR3 protein: CASSGQPRLAGNYEQYF; CDR3 DNA: TGTGCCAGCAGTGGACAGCCCAGACTAGCGGGGAACTACGAGCAGTACTTC
D gene: NA; J gene: TRBJ2-5; V gene: TRBV15; CDR3 protein: CATSRTGGANQETQYF; CDR3 DNA: TGTGCCACCAGCCGGACGGGGGGCGCGAACCAAGAGACCCAGTACTTC
D gene: NA; J gene: TRBJ2-1; V gene: TRBV9; CDR3 protein: CASSVLMGGGRYNEQFF; CDR3 DNA: TGTGCCAGCAGCGTACTCATGGGAGGGGGGCGCTACAATGAGCAGTTCTTC
D gene: TRBD1; J gene: TRBJ1-1; V gene: TRBV4-3; CDR3 protein: CASSLSRDSTEAFF; CDR3 DNA: TGCGCCAGCAGTCTTTCCCGGGACAGCACTGAAGCTTTCTTT